This T cell receptor (beta chain) was sequenced during a study of CD8 T cells in ankylosing spondylitis. This clonotype was seen repeatedly, ten times or more. Its antigen is not known. V was trimmed by 4 bases and J by 3 bases, leaving 10 bases between them. This CDR3 has 13 amino acids. Study observations and caveats: Within matched ankylosing spondylitis synovial fluid, disease-linked clones were reportedly significantly enriched. Reactive arthritis synovial fluid and blood previously showed some of these motif variants. A CD8+ phenotype characterized the disease-linked clones, which were relatively rare in peripheral blood.

5'-RACE, quantitative and with molecular barcodes, yielded the TCR beta libraries. Via MiXCR, TCRdb re-called the 5' RACE reads, giving one row per CDR3 protein. The data hold about 360,000 distinct CDR3 sequences, with roughly 22% observed a single time. The sample was blood, either unsorted or a sorted T cell fraction (not recorded which). The TCR comes from a male donor with ankylosing spondylitis or in good health (not recorded which). The chain joins TRBV12-3 or TRBV12-4 to TRBJ2-7; D may correspond to TRBD1 or TRBD2 (5 bases each). The CDR3 nucleotides read TGTGCCAGCAGTTCGGGACGGTACTACGAGCAGTACTTC. It translates to CASSSGRYYEQYF.